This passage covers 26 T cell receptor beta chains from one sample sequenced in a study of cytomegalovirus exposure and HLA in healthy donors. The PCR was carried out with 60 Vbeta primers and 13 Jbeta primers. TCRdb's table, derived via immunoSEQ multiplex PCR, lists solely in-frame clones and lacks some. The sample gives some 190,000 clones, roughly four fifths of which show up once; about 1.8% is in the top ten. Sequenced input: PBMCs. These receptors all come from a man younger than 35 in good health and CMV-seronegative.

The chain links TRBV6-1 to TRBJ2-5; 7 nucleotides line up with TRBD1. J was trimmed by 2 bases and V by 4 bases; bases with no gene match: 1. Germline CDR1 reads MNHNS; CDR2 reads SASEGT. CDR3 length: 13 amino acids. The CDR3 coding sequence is TGTGCCAGCAGTGCGGACAGGCAAGAGACCCAGTACTTC. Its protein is CASSADRQETQYF.

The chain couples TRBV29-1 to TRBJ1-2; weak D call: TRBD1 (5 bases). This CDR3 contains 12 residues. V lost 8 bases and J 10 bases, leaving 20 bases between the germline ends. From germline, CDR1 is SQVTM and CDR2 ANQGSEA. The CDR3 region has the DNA TGCAGCCTAATAGAACCGGAGGGGCCCTACACCTTC. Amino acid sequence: CSLIEPEGPYTF.

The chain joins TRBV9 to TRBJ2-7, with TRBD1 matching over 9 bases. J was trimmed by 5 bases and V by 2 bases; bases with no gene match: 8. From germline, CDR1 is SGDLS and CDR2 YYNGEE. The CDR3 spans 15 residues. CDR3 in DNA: TGTGCCAGCAGCGTCCAAGCGGGACAGGGCAACGAGCAGTACTTC. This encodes CASSVQAGQGNEQYF.

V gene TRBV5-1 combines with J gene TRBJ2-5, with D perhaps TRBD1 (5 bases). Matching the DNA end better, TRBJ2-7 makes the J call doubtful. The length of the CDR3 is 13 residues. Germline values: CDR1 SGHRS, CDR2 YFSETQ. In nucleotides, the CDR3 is TGCGCCAGCAGCTTAAGGGGCACCTACGAGCAGTACTTC. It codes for CASSLRGTYEQYF.

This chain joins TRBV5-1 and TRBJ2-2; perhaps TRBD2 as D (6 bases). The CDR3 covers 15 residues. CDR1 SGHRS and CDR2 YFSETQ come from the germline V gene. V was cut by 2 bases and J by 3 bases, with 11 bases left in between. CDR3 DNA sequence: TGCGCCAGCAGCTTTGGGGGGTTTGACACCGGGGAGCTGTTTTTT. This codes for CASSFGGFDTGELFF. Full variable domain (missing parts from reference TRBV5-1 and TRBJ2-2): KAGVTQTPRYLIKTRGQQVTLSCSPISGHRSVSWYQQTPGQGLQFLFEYFSETQRNKGNFPGRFSGRQFSNSRSEMNVSTLELGDSALYLCASSFGGFDTGELFFGEGSRLTVL.

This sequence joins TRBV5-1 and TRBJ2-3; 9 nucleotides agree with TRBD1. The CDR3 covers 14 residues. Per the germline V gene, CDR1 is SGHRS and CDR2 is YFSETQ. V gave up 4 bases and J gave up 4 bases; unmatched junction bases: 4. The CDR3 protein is CASSRQGDADTQYF. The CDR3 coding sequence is TGCGCCAGCAGCCGACAGGGGGACGCAGATACGCAGTATTTT.

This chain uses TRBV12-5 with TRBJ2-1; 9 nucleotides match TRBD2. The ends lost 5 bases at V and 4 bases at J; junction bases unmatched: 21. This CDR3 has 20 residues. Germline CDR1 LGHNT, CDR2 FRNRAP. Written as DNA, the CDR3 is TGTGCTAGTGGTCCGGGGGGGGGCGGGGATATAGCGGGGGAATACAATGAGCAGTTCTTC. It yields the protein CASGPGGGGDIAGEYNEQFF.

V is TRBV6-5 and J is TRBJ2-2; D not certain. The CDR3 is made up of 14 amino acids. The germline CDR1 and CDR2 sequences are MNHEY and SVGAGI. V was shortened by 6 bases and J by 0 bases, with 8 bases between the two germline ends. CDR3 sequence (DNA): TGTGCCAGCAGGGCAGAAACGAACACCGGGGAGCTGTTTTTT. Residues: CASRAETNTGELFF.

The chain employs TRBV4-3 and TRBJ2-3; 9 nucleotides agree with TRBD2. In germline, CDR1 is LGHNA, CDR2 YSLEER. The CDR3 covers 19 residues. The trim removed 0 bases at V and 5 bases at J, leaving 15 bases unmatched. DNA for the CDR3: TGCGCCAGCAGCCAAGAGGTGGTGGCGGGGGGGCCCGGTGGAGATACGCAGTATTTT. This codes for CASSQEVVAGGPGGDTQYF.

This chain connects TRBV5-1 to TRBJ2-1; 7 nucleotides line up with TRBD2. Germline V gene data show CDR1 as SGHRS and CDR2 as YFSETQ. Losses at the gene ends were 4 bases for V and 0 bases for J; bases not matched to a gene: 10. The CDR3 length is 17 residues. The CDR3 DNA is TGCGCCAGCAGCGGGGGGTTCGGCGGGAGCTCCTACAATGAGCAGTTCTTC. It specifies CASSGGFGGSSYNEQFF.

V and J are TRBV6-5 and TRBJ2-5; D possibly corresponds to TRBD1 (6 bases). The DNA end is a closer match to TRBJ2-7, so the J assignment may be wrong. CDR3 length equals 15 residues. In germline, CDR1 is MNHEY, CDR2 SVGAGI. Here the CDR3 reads CASSYRHRASYEQYF. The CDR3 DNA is TGTGCCAGCAGTTACCGCCACAGGGCCTCCTACGAGCAGTACTTC.

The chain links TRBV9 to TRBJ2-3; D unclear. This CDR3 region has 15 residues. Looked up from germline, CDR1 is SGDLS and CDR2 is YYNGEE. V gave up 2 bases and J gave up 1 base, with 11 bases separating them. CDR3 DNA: TGTGCCAGCAGCGTCGCCCCGCCGGGCACAGATACGCAGTATTTT. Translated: CASSVAPPGTDTQYF.

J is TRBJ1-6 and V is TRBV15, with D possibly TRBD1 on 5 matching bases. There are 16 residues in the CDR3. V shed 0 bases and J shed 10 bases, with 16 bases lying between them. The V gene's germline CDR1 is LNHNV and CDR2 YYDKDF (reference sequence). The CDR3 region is CATSRDRVVVGSPLHF. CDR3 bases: TGTGCCACCAGCAGAGACAGGGTCGTGGTTGGATCACCCCTCCACTTT.

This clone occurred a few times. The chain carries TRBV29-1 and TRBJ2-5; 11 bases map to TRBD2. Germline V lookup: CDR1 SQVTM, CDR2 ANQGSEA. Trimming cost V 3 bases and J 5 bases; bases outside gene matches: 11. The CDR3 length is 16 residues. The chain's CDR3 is CSVDGIAGGPKETQYF. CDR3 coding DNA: TGCAGCGTTGACGGAATAGCGGGGGGGCCTAAGGAGACCCAGTACTTC. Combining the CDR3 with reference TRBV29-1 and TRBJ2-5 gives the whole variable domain SAVISQKPSRDICQRGTSLTIQCQVDSQVTMMFWYRQQPGQSLTLIATANQGSEATYESGFVIDKFPISRPNLTFSTLTVSNMSPEDSSIYLCSVDGIAGGPKETQYFGPGTRLLVL.

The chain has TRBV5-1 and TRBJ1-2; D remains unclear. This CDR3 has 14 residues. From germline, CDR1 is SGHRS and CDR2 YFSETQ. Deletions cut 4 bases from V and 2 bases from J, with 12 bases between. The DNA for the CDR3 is TGCGCCAGCAGCCCCGTGAAGACAAACTATGGCTACACCTTC. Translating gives CASSPVKTNYGYTF.

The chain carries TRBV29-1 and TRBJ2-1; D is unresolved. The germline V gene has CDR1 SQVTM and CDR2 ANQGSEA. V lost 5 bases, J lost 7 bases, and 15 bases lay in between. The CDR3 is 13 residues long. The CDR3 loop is CSVRLSTQNEQFF. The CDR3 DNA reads TGCAGCGTTCGGTTAAGTACCCAAAATGAGCAGTTCTTC.

The CDR3 is CASSLELYSYEQYF. Here the CDR3 DNA reads TGCGCCAGCAGCCTCGAGCTCTATTCCTACGAGCAGTACTTC. The chain employs TRBV4-1 and TRBJ2-7, with no clear D. CDR1 and CDR2 from the germline V gene are MGHRA and YSYEKL. Trimming cost V 4 bases and J 1 base, with 11 bases left between them. This CDR3 contains 14 residues.

CDR3: CASSFLGRDYEQYF. As DNA, the CDR3 is TGTGCCAGCAGCTTTTTAGGACGGGACTACGAGCAGTACTTC. The chain has TRBV5-8 and TRBJ2-7; tentatively, D is TRBD2 (5 bases). This CDR3 comprises 14 residues. Germline CDR1 is SGHTS and CDR2 is YDEGEE. V shed 2 bases and J shed 3 bases, with 12 bases lying between them. Full variable domain (outside the CDR3, taken from reference TRBV5-8 and TRBJ2-7): EAGVTQSPTHLIKTRGQQATLRCSPISGHTSVYWYQQALGLGLQFLLWYDEGEERNRGNFPPRFSGRQFPNYSSELNVNALELEDSALYLCASSFLGRDYEQYFGPGTRLTVT.

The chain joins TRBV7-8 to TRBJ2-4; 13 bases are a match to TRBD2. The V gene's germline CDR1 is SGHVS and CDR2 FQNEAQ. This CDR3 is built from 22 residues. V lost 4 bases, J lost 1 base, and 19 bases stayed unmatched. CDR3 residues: CASSSSTPFGLAGEAAKNIQYF. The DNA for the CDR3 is TGTGCCAGCAGCTCCTCGACCCCATTTGGACTAGCGGGAGAAGCGGCCAAAAACATTCAGTACTTC. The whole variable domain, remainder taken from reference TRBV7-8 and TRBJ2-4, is GAGVSQSPRYKVAKRGQDVALRCDPISGHVSLFWYQQALGQGPEFLTYFQNEAQLDKSGLPSDRFFAERPEGSVSTLKIQRTQQEDSAVYLCASSSSTPFGLAGEAAKNIQYFGAGTRLSVL.

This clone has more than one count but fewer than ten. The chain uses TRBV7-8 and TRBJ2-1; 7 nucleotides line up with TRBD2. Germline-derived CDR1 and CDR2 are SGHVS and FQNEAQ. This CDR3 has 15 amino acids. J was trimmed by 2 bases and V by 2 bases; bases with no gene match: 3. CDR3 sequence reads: CASSLLAGAYNEQFF. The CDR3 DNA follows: TGTGCCAGCAGCTTACTCGCGGGGGCCTACAATGAGCAGTTCTTC.

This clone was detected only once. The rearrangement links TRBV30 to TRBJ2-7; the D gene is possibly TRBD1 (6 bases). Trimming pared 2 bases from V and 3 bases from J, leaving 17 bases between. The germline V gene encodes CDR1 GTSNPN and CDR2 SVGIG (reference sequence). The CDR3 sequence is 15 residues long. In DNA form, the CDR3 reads TGTGCCTGGAGTCCAGACAGGTCCACATACTACGAGCAGTACTTC. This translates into CAWSPDRSTYYEQYF.

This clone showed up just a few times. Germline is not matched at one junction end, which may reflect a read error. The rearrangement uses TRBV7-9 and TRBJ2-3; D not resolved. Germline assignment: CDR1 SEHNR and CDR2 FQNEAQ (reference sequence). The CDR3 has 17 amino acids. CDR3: CSSSSKFRLDITDTQYF. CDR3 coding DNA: TGTTCCAGCAGTTCCAAGTTCAGGCTTGATATCACAGATACGCAGTATTTT.

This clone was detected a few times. The DNA for the CDR3 is TGTGCCAGCAGCTTAGTTTATAGGGGGAGCGGGGCCAACGTCCTGACTTTC. It yields the protein CASSLVYRGSGANVLTF. The J gene is TRBJ2-6, the V gene TRBV7-2; possible D gene TRBD1, 6 bases. V lost 1 base and J 4 bases, leaving 14 bases between the germline ends. This CDR3 region has 17 residues. Germline V gene lookup returns CDR1 SGHTA and CDR2 FQGNSA.

The CDR3 DNA reads as TGCGCCAGCAGCTTGACTAGCGGGGCACGGGATACGCAGTATTTT. The encoded protein is CASSLTSGARDTQYF. The V gene is TRBV5-1, the J gene TRBJ2-3; 10 positions agree with TRBD2. The ends lost 1 base at V and 6 bases at J; junction bases unmatched: 5. Germline V gene lookup returns CDR1 SGHRS and CDR2 YFSETQ. This CDR3 contains 15 residues.

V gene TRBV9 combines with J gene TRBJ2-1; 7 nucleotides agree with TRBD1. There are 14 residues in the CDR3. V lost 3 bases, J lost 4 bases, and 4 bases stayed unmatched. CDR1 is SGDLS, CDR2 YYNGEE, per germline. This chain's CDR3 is CASSALTGYNEQFF. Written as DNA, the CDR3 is TGTGCCAGCAGCGCATTGACAGGGTACAATGAGCAGTTCTTC.

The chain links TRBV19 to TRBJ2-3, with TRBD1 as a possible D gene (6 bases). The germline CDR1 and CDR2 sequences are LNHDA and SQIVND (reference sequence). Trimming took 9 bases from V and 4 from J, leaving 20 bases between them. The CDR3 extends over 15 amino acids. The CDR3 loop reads CASRMFEGVPDTQYF. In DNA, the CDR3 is TGTGCCAGCCGGATGTTTGAGGGGGTGCCAGATACGCAGTATTTT.